Each of the 15 T cell receptor beta chains below was sequenced from the same sample in a study of cytomegalovirus exposure and HLA in healthy donors. Researchers ran the PCR with 60 Vbeta and 13 Jbeta primers. Only in-frame clones appear in the TCRdb table, and some are missing; sequencing was by immunoSEQ multiplex PCR. The table includes 100,000 to 150,000 clones, 70% to 80% detected once. Sequencing was done on a sample of PBMCs. Source of these receptors: a woman in her forties or fifties in good health and CMV-seronegative.

A remark on this clone: The junction departs from the called germline gene at one end, perhaps through a read error. This chain connects TRBV30 to TRBJ1-2; 7 positions agree with TRBD1. Germline CDR1 GTSNPN, CDR2 SVGIG (reference sequence). This CDR3 contains 13 residues. The CDR3 here is CAWQNRGMGGYPF. CDR3 nucleotide sequence: TGTGCCTGGCAGAACAGGGGAATGGGTGGCTACCCCTTC.

The chain employs TRBV5-1 and TRBJ1-3; 8 nucleotides match TRBD1. V shed 1 base and J 3 bases; nucleotides not matched to a gene: 6. Germline V CDR1 and CDR2: SGHRS, YFSETQ. This CDR3 is built from 16 residues. CDR3 nucleotide sequence: TGCGCCAGCAGCTTGACAGGGGGAAGCGGTGGAAACACCATATATTTT. This translates into CASSLTGGSGGNTIYF. The full variable domain, in which reference TRBV5-1 and TRBJ1-3 provide the parts outside the CDR3, is KAGVTQTPRYLIKTRGQQVTLSCSPISGHRSVSWYQQTPGQGLQFLFEYFSETQRNKGNFPGRFSGRQFSNSRSEMNVSTLELGDSALYLCASSLTGGSGGNTIYFGEGSWLTVV.

V and J are TRBV14 and TRBJ1-6, with 8 bases matching TRBD1. The trim removed 3 bases at V and 5 bases at J, leaving 6 bases unmatched. CDR3 length: 16 amino acids. The germline gives CDR1 SGHDN, CDR2 FVKESK. CDR3 sequence (DNA): TGTGCCAGCAGCCAGAGACAGGGGCGAGATAATTCACCCCTCCACTTT. Protein: CASSQRQGRDNSPLHF.

The gene calls are TRBV4-1 and TRBJ1-4; 8 nucleotides align to TRBD1. The trim removed 4 bases at V and 8 bases at J, leaving 3 bases unmatched. Germline V gene sequence: CDR1 MGHRA, CDR2 YSYEKL. The CDR3 sequence is 13 residues long. The DNA for the CDR3 is TGCGCCAGCAGCCCGGGACAGGAGGAAAAACTGTTTTTT. It encodes CASSPGQEEKLFF.

The chain joins TRBV27 to TRBJ2-1; 12 bases fit TRBD2. Germline CDR1 MNHEY, CDR2 SMNVEV (reference sequence). This CDR3 region has 15 residues. Trimming cost V 2 bases and J 8 bases; bases outside gene matches: 4. Here the CDR3 reads CASSLPSGRDDEQFF. CDR3 DNA: TGTGCCAGCAGTTTACCTAGCGGGAGGGACGATGAGCAGTTCTTC.

The chain joins TRBV5-8 to TRBJ1-5, with no clear D. This CDR3 contains 18 residues. Trimming took 0 bases from V and 4 from J, leaving 20 bases between them. The germline V gene has CDR1 SGHTS and CDR2 YDEGEE. CDR3 sequence: CASSLAQIPTEENQPQHF. CDR3 bases: TGTGCCAGCAGCTTGGCCCAAATACCGACGGAGGAGAATCAGCCCCAGCATTTT.

This chain links TRBV4-1 with TRBJ2-3; 9 bases fit TRBD2. V trimming: 3 bases; J trimming: 6 bases; junction bases outside the gene matches: 16. This CDR3 has 18 residues. CDR1 and CDR2 (germline): MGHRA, YSYEKL. CDR3: CASSHPSAGGPHRDTQYF. Here the CDR3 DNA reads TGCGCCAGCAGCCACCCGTCTGCGGGAGGGCCTCACCGGGATACGCAGTATTTT.

This clone has a single count. This sequence joins TRBV4-1 and TRBJ1-2, with a tentative D call TRBD1 (5 bases). This CDR3 has 13 residues. V was shortened by 6 bases and J by 4 bases, with 12 bases between the two germline ends. CDR1 is MGHRA, CDR2 YSYEKL, per germline. The CDR3 spells CASSNGQLYGYTF. CDR3 nucleotides: TGCGCCAGCAGTAACGGACAACTCTATGGCTACACCTTC.

The rearrangement links TRBV13 to TRBJ2-3; TRBD2 matches 8 bases. Per germline, CDR1 PRHDT and CDR2 FYEKMQ (reference sequence). This CDR3 contains 15 residues. The ends lost 5 bases at V and 1 base at J; junction bases unmatched: 5. CDR3 coding DNA: TGTGCCAGCAGCCTCGGACTAGCAGGCACAGATACGCAGTATTTT. The encoded protein is CASSLGLAGTDTQYF.

V is TRBV11-2 and J is TRBJ2-5, with TRBD2 matching over 12 bases. Unmatched junction bases numbered 4, after V lost 0 bases and J lost 5 bases. Germline V CDR1 and CDR2: SGHAT, FQNNGV. This CDR3 spans 16 amino acids. The CDR3 reads CASSLELAGGRETQYF. Written as DNA, the CDR3 is TGTGCCAGCAGCTTAGAACTAGCGGGAGGTCGGGAGACCCAGTACTTC.

This clone was seen a few times. The rearrangement joins TRBV14 to TRBJ2-1; 7 positions agree with TRBD2. The germline V gene encodes CDR1 SGHDN and CDR2 FVKESK. The V and J ends lost 4 bases and 9 bases, in that order; junction bases with no gene match: 15. CDR3 length equals 16 residues. The CDR3 DNA reads as TGTGCCAGCAGCCCTAGATGGGGCGGGAGCCGGGCTGAGCAGTTCTTC. Its translation is CASSPRWGGSRAEQFF.

The chain couples TRBV28 to TRBJ2-7; TRBD1 agrees at 7 bases. Germline assignment: CDR1 MDHEN and CDR2 SYDVKM. V gave up 8 bases and J gave up 2 bases; unmatched junction bases: 12. The CDR3 loop spans 15 amino acids. In DNA, the CDR3 is TGTGCCAGCTTGTCTTTTAGGGGGCAACCCTACGAGCAGTACTTC. Translating gives CASLSFRGQPYEQYF.

This chain uses TRBV10-1 with TRBJ2-7; TRBD1 matches at 9 bases. Unmatched junction bases numbered 12, after V lost 8 bases and J lost 1 base. The CDR3 is 16 amino acids. Germline V lookup: CDR1 WNHNN, CDR2 SYGVQD (reference sequence). The DNA of the CDR3 is TGCGCCAGCCCAGTTAAGGACAGGGGTAGGTCCTACGAGCAGTACTTC. This translates into CASPVKDRGRSYEQYF.

J is TRBJ1-2 and V is TRBV28; tentatively, D is TRBD1 (6 bases). Germline V gives CDR1 MDHEN, CDR2 SYDVKM. The CDR3 has 15 residues. Trimming pared 5 bases from V and 4 bases from J, leaving 17 bases between. CDR3 nucleotides: TGTGCCAGCAGTCCCCAGTCAGGGGCACCCTATGGCTACACCTTC. This gives the protein CASSPQSGAPYGYTF.

V and J are TRBV5-1 and TRBJ2-2; D unclear. The CDR3 has 17 residues. CDR1 and CDR2 (germline): SGHRS, YFSETQ. V gave up 1 base and J gave up 5 bases, with 18 bases separating them. CDR3 in amino acids: CASSLIIGAVRTGELFF. The CDR3 bases are TGCGCCAGCAGCTTGATTATCGGCGCGGTCCGGACCGGGGAGCTGTTTTTT. Full variable domain (rest looked up from reference TRBV5-1 and TRBJ2-2): KAGVTQTPRYLIKTRGQQVTLSCSPISGHRSVSWYQQTPGQGLQFLFEYFSETQRNKGNFPGRFSGRQFSNSRSEMNVSTLELGDSALYLCASSLIIGAVRTGELFFGEGSRLTVL.